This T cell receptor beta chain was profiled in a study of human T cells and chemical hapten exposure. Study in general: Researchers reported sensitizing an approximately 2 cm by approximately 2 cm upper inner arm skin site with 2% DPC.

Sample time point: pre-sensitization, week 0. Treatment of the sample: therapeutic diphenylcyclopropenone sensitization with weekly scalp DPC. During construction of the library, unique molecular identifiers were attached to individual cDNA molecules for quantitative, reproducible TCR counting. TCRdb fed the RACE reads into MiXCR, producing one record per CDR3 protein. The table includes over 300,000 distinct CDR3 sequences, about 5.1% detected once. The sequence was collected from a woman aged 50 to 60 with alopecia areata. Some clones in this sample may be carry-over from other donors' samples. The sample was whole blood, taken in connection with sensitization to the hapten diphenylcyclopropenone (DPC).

The CDR3: CSAARTRSEQFF. DNA of the CDR3: TGCAGTGCTGCTAGGACTAGGAGCGAGCAGTTCTTC. The chain employs TRBV20-1 and TRBJ2-1; 7 positions match TRBD2. V shed 5 bases, J shed 10 bases, and the junction held 8 bases outside the gene matches. CDR3 length: 12 residues. The V gene's germline CDR1 is DFQATT and CDR2 SNEGSKA (reference sequence).